The 23 T cell receptor beta chains presented below share a single source sample, sequenced in a study of T cells in Graves' hyperthyroidism and ophthalmopathy. Authors of the study amplified TCR beta CDR3 regions from RNA transcripts. The TCR CDR3 first-round RT-PCR relied on the HTBI primer set. TCRdb processed the multiplex PCR reads anew with MiXCR; each CDR3 protein has one entry. The table shows about 400,000 distinct CDR3 sequences, with over 12% occurring only once. The specimen was blood. The receptors shown here come from a woman aged 55-70 years with Graves' ophthalmopathy.

J is TRBJ2-7 and V is TRBV27; D possibly corresponds to TRBD1 (5 bases). This CDR3 region has 15 residues. CDR1 is MNHEY and CDR2 is SMNVEV in the germline V gene (reference sequence). V lost 8 bases, J lost 6 bases, and 23 bases lay in between. As DNA, the CDR3 is TGTGCCAGCCGACCCGACAGATCATATATCTTCGAGCAGTACTTC. This gives the protein CASRPDRSYIFEQYF.

The CDR3 nucleotides are TGTGCCAGCAGCCTCGGACTAGCGGGAGCAAAGCGCGCGGATACGCAGTATTTT. Translated: CASSLGLAGAKRADTQYF. This sequence joins TRBV3-1 and TRBJ2-3; 13 bases align to TRBD2. Germline CDR1 reads LGHDT; CDR2 reads YNNKEL (reference sequence). The J segment lost 6 bases and the V segment lost 4 bases, leaving 13 bases of the junction unmatched. The CDR3 is made up of 18 amino acids.

This clonotype showed up just a few times. The J gene is TRBJ1-4, the V gene TRBV15; D is ambiguous. V gave up 2 bases and J gave up 0 bases, with 7 bases separating them. CDR1 and CDR2 (germline): LNHNV, YYDKDF (reference sequence). The CDR3 has 15 residues. The CDR3 sequence is CATSRSIATNEKLFF. In DNA, the CDR3 is TGTGCCACCAGCAGATCGATCGCAACTAATGAAAAACTGTTTTTT.

This clonotype was recorded many times. This rearrangement joins TRBV14 to TRBJ2-1; no reliable D call. V was shortened by 4 bases and J by 7 bases, with 8 bases between the two germline ends. Germline CDR1 and CDR2: SGHDN and FVKESK. This CDR3 is built from 12 residues. CDR3 sequence reads: CASSRVTNEQFF. DNA of the CDR3: TGTGCCAGCAGCCGCGTCACAAATGAGCAGTTCTTC.

This clonotype was detected a few times. The genes are TRBV4-1 and TRBJ2-3; no clear D. The CDR3 runs 14 residues. V was clipped by 4 bases and J by 3 bases, with 11 bases between them. Germline V gene sequence: CDR1 MGHRA, CDR2 YSYEKL. For the CDR3, the DNA is TGCGCCAGCAGCCTGTTGGGCCTGACAGATACGCAGTATTTT. It codes for CASSLLGLTDTQYF.

The rearrangement uses TRBV28 and TRBJ2-3; 10 bases agree with TRBD2. This CDR3 comprises 14 residues. The J segment lost 6 bases and the V segment lost 10 bases, leaving 10 bases of the junction unmatched. The germline gives CDR1 MDHEN, CDR2 SYDVKM. DNA for the CDR3: TGTGCCAACCATAGCGGGAGGAGCGGGGATACGCAGTATTTT. As protein: CANHSGRSGDTQYF.

In its sample, this clonotype was seen many times. The rearrangement links TRBV6-1 to TRBJ2-5; D is perhaps TRBD1 or TRBD2 (5 bases each). Trimming took off 6 bases at V and 3 bases at J, with 11 bases between the two ends. Looked up from germline, CDR1 is MNHNS and CDR2 is SASEGT. The CDR3 totals 13 residues. CDR3 DNA: TGTGCCAGCAGGGTTTTGGGGGAAGAGACCCAGTACTTC. Residues: CASRVLGEETQYF.

This sequence joins TRBV7-9 and TRBJ2-3; 8 bases are a match to TRBD1. After removal of 4 bases from V and 0 bases from J, the junction contained 3 bases not matched to a gene. This CDR3 comprises 15 residues. Germline V gene data show CDR1 as SEHNR and CDR2 as FQNEAQ (reference sequence). The CDR3 DNA sequence: TGTGCCAGCAGCTCATGGGACAGGAGCACAGATACGCAGTATTTT. The encoded protein is CASSSWDRSTDTQYF.

This clonotype was seen many times. The rearrangement links TRBV6-1 to TRBJ2-2; no reliable D call. Germline CDR1 and CDR2: MNHNS and SASEGT. V lost 1 base and J 7 bases, leaving 7 bases between the germline ends. The CDR3 length is 13 residues. The CDR3 DNA reads as TGTGCCAGCAGTGAAGGGTTGGGCGGGGAGCTGTTTTTT. Its protein product is CASSEGLGGELFF.

Ten or more counts support this clonotype. V is TRBV24-1 and J is TRBJ1-1; 8 bases line up with TRBD1. V shed 9 bases and J 5 bases; nucleotides not matched to a gene: 10. The CDR3 is 14 amino acids. Germline CDR1 is KGHDR and CDR2 is SFDVKD. CDR3: CATRGGRGLTEAFF. DNA for the CDR3: TGTGCCACCCGGGGTGGCAGGGGGCTTACTGAAGCTTTCTTT.

The chain employs TRBV29-1 and TRBJ2-7; 8 bases fit TRBD2. The CDR3 loop spans 15 amino acids. V lost 4 bases to trimming and J lost 6 bases; unmatched junction nucleotides: 14. The V gene's germline CDR1 is SQVTM and CDR2 ANQGSEA. CDR3 region: CSVGRGLVGPSEQYF. The CDR3 DNA reads TGCAGCGTTGGCCGGGGACTAGTGGGCCCCAGCGAGCAGTACTTC.

This clonotype was observed many times. The chain links TRBV7-2 to TRBJ2-3; 7 bases match TRBD1. The V and J ends lost 3 bases and 4 bases, in that order; junction bases with no gene match: 1. From germline, CDR1 is SGHTA and CDR2 FQGNSA. The CDR3 is 13 amino acids. The CDR3 DNA reads TGTGCCAGCAGCTTCGGACAGGCAGATACGCAGTATTTT. This encodes CASSFGQADTQYF.

This clonotype showed up many times. The chain links TRBV12-3 or TRBV12-4 to TRBJ1-2; D perhaps matches TRBD1 (6 bases). This CDR3 has 14 residues. The V end lost 6 bases, the J end lost 1 base, and 12 bases lay between the germline ends. The CDR3 DNA reads TGTGCCAGCAGCCGACAGGCCAGTAACTATGGCTACACCTTC. Its protein is CASSRQASNYGYTF.

At least ten counts were recorded for this clonotype. This sequence joins TRBV3-1 and TRBJ1-3; no firm D call. CDR1 LGHDT and CDR2 YNNKEL come from the germline V gene (reference sequence). The CDR3 sequence is 15 residues long. V lost 0 bases and J 0 bases, leaving 6 bases between the germline ends. The chain's CDR3 is CASSQELNSGNTIYF. CDR3 DNA: TGTGCCAGCAGCCAAGAACTGAACTCTGGAAACACCATATATTTT. The whole variable domain, remainder taken from reference TRBV3-1 and TRBJ1-3, is DTAVSQTPKYLVTQMGNDKSIKCEQNLGHDTMYWYKQDSKKFLKIMFSYNNKELIINETVPNRFSPKSPDKAHLNLHINSLELGDSAVYFCASSQELNSGNTIYFGEGSWLTVV.

This clonotype was found many times. The chain's CDR3 is CSARPPQREITGELFF. The CDR3 nucleotides read TGCAGTGCTAGACCCCCCCAGCGGGAGATCACCGGGGAGCTGTTTTTT. This chain uses TRBV20-1 with TRBJ2-2; TRBD2 matches 8 bases. Germline CDR1 DFQATT, CDR2 SNEGSKA (reference sequence). With V trimmed by 2 bases and J by 4 bases, 9 bases remained unmatched. The CDR3 extends over 16 amino acids.

A word on this clonotype: A much bigger clone sits one base away, suggesting this may be a read error. The genes are TRBV20-1 and TRBJ2-3, with 7 bases aligning to TRBD2. V trimming: 8 bases; J trimming: 3 bases; junction bases outside the gene matches: 11. The germline V gene has CDR1 DFQATT and CDR2 SNEGSKA (reference sequence). CDR3 length: 14 amino acids. CDR3 in DNA: TGCAGTCGTAGGGCGGGAGTCTGGACAGATACGCAGTATTTT. Amino acids: CSRRAGVWTDTQYF.

This clonotype was found a few times. The chain links TRBV27 to TRBJ2-5, with D unresolved. In germline, CDR1 is MNHEY, CDR2 SMNVEV (reference sequence). The CDR3 sequence is 13 residues long. V shed 1 base and J shed 5 bases, with 8 bases lying between them. As DNA, the CDR3 is TGTGCCAGCAGTTTATTGGGATCGGAGACCCAGTACTTC. Amino acids: CASSLLGSETQYF.

Only a few counts were recorded for this clonotype. This sequence joins TRBV19 and TRBJ2-5; a weak D match, TRBD2 (8 bases). The germline CDR1 and CDR2 sequences are LNHDA and SQIVND (reference sequence). V was trimmed by 8 bases and J by 3 bases, leaving 16 bases between them. The CDR3 sequence is 14 residues long. The CDR3 DNA follows: TGTGCCAGTGGGACTAGAGGGGGCGAAGAGACCCAGTACTTC. Amino acid sequence: CASGTRGGEETQYF.

This clonotype was seen repeatedly, ten times or more. The chain couples TRBV2 to TRBJ2-5; 9 nucleotides align to TRBD2. With 6 bases clipped from V and 1 base from J, the junction kept 6 bases outside the gene matches. This CDR3 is built from 15 residues. Germline V gene sequence: CDR1 SNHLY, CDR2 FYNNEI. DNA of the CDR3: TGTGCCAGCAGACTCCCGACTAGCGGCCAAGAGACCCAGTACTTC. The encoded protein is CASRLPTSGQETQYF. Together with reference TRBV2 and TRBJ2-5, the CDR3 gives the full variable domain: EPEVTQTPSHQVTQMGQEVILRCVPISNHLYFYWYRQILGQKVEFLVSFYNNEISEKSEIFDDQFSVERPDGSNFTLKIRSTKLEDSAMYFCASRLPTSGQETQYFGPGTRLLVL.

The V and J genes are TRBV12-3 or TRBV12-4 and TRBJ1-1; D perhaps matches TRBD1 (6 bases). CDR3 size: 15 residues. The germline V and J ends were trimmed by 4 bases and 4 bases, with 16 bases remaining between them. This chain's CDR3 is CASSSSPWGPTEAFF. The CDR3 nucleotides are TGTGCCAGCAGTTCCTCCCCGTGGGGGCCCACTGAAGCTTTCTTT.

The chain is built from TRBV5-4 and TRBJ1-5; D possibly corresponds to TRBD1 (5 bases). The CDR3 is 14 residues long. V was pared by 5 bases and J by 4 bases, with 13 bases between. CDR1 and CDR2 from the germline V gene are SGHNT and YYREEE (reference sequence). CDR3 sequence: CASSMAGLNQPQHF. The CDR3 bases are TGTGCCAGCAGTATGGCAGGGCTAAATCAGCCCCAGCATTTT.

This clonotype was found a few times. V is TRBV19 and J is TRBJ2-3; TRBD2 matches at 9 bases. Germline values: CDR1 LNHDA, CDR2 SQIVND (reference sequence). J was trimmed by 2 bases and V by 9 bases; bases with no gene match: 18. There are 18 residues in the CDR3. CDR3 protein: CASKLSGGRARNTDTQYF. CDR3 bases: TGTGCCAGCAAACTATCTGGCGGGAGGGCCAGAAACACAGATACGCAGTATTTT.

This clonotype was counted many times. The chain joins TRBV27 to TRBJ1-1; tentatively, D is TRBD1 (5 bases). The CDR3 loop spans 18 amino acids. Germline V gene lookup returns CDR1 MNHEY and CDR2 SMNVEV (reference sequence). With 5 bases removed from V and 5 bases from J, the gap between germline ends came to 27 bases. This CDR3 is CASSPTTGGSSMGTEAFF. The CDR3 region has the DNA TGTGCCAGCAGTCCGACGACGGGGGGAAGCTCAATGGGAACTGAAGCTTTCTTT.